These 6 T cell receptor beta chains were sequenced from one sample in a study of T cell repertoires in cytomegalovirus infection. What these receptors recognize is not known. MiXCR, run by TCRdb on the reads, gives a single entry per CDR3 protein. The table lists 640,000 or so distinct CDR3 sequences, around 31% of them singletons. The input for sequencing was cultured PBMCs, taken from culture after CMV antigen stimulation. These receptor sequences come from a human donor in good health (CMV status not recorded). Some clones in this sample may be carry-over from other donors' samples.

In nucleotides, the CDR3 is TGTGCCAGCAGCATCCAGAGGGGGGGCTGGGTGAACACTGAAGCTTTCTTT. This codes for CASSIQRGGWVNTEAFF. V usage is TRBV5-6 and J usage is TRBJ1-1, with a tentative D call TRBD1 (6 bases). Germline values: CDR1 SGHDT, CDR2 YYEEEE. The CDR3 is 17 amino acids. V lost 4 bases, J lost 0 bases, and 19 bases lay in between.

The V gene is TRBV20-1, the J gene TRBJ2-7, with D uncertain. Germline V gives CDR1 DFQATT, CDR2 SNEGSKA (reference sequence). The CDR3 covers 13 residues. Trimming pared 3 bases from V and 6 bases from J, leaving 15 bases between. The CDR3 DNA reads TGCAGTGCTAGGGCCGGACCCCTCTCCGAGCAGTACTTC. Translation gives CSARAGPLSEQYF.

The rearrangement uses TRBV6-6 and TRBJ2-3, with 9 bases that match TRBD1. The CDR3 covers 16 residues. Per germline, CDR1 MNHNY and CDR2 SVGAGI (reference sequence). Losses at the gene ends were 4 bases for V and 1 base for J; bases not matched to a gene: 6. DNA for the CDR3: TGTGCCAGCAGTTCCCGGGACAGGGTAGGCACAGATACGCAGTATTTT. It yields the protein CASSSRDRVGTDTQYF.

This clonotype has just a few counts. In nucleotides, the CDR3 is TGTGCCAGCAGCTTAGCGAGGACTAGTTTGGATACGCAGTATTTT. Translated: CASSLARTSLDTQYF. The chain joins TRBV7-2 to TRBJ2-3; 7 bases are a match to TRBD2. J was trimmed by 6 bases and V by 0 bases; bases with no gene match: 6. Germline CDR1 is SGHTA and CDR2 is FQGNSA. This CDR3 has 15 residues.

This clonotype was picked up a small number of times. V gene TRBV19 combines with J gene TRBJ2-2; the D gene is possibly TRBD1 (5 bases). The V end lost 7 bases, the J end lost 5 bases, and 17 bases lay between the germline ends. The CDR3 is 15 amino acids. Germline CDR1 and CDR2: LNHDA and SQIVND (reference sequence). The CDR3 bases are TGTGCCAGTAATGACGACAGTGACGGAACCGGGGAGCTGTTTTTT. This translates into CASNDDSDGTGELFF.

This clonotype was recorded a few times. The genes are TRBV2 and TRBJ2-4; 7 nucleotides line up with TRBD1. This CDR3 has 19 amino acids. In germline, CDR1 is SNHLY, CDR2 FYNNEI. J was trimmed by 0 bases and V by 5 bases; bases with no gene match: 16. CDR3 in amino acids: CASSRQGPMQTLAKNIQYF. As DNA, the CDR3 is TGTGCCAGCAGTCGACAGGGACCAATGCAAACTTTAGCCAAAAACATTCAGTACTTC.